Below, 17 T cell receptor beta chains from the same sample are listed, as sequenced in a study of cytomegalovirus exposure and HLA in healthy donors. Clones were sequenced by immunoSEQ multiplex PCR, and TCRdb holds only the in-frame ones, with some missing. The repertoire includes about 150,000 clones, less than 95% of them detected once, and about 1.7% sits in the top ten. Sequencing used PBMCs. Source of these receptors: a man aged 18-30 years in good health and CMV-seropositive.

This chain connects TRBV2 to TRBJ2-6, with 9 positions matching TRBD1. Germline CDR1 and CDR2: SNHLY and FYNNEI. V gave up 4 bases and J gave up 7 bases; unmatched junction bases: 5. This CDR3 comprises 15 residues. The CDR3 loop is CASSGDREAANVLTF. The CDR3 DNA is TGTGCCAGCAGTGGGGACAGGGAGGCAGCCAACGTCCTGACTTTC.

The rearrangement uses TRBV28 and TRBJ1-2; D is unclear. Trimming took 6 bases from V and 11 from J, leaving 19 bases between them. This CDR3 spans 13 amino acids. Per germline, CDR1 MDHEN and CDR2 SYDVKM. The CDR3 is CASSLQPQVRYTF. The CDR3 nucleotides are TGTGCCAGCAGCCTACAACCCCAGGTTAGGTACACCTTC.

The chain combines TRBV14 with TRBJ1-1; D is undetermined. Germline lookup yields CDR1 SGHDN and CDR2 FVKESK. The CDR3 is made up of 14 amino acids. The V end was cut by 3 bases, the J end by 0 bases, with 8 bases between. CDR3 in amino acids: CASSHYRLNTEAFF. DNA of the CDR3: TGTGCCAGCAGCCACTACAGATTGAACACTGAAGCTTTCTTT.

This sequence joins TRBV28 and TRBJ1-3; D possibly corresponds to TRBD1 (5 bases). Looked up from germline, CDR1 is MDHEN and CDR2 is SYDVKM. This CDR3 is built from 14 residues. V lost 5 bases and J 4 bases, leaving 12 bases between the germline ends. CDR3 DNA: TGTGCCAGCAGTCAGACAGCGGGGGGAAACACCATATATTTT. This encodes CASSQTAGGNTIYF.

The chain joins TRBV28 to TRBJ2-7; the D is unclear. Per germline, CDR1 MDHEN and CDR2 SYDVKM. The CDR3 runs 13 residues. The germline V and J ends were trimmed by 10 bases and 2 bases, with 15 bases remaining between them. CDR3 sequence (DNA): TGTGCCACCTTTTCCCCACATCCCTACGAGCAGTACTTC. This gives the protein CATFSPHPYEQYF.

The chain has TRBV2 and TRBJ2-6, with 7 bases that match TRBD1. Germline CDR1 SNHLY, CDR2 FYNNEI. J lost 0 bases, V lost 3 bases, and 5 bases had no gene match. This CDR3 comprises 17 residues. CDR3 nucleotide sequence: TGTGCCAGCAGTGACCAGCCAGGGGGCTCTGGGGCCAACGTCCTGACTTTC. This codes for CASSDQPGGSGANVLTF.

The chain combines TRBV10-3 with TRBJ2-2; TRBD2 might be the D (6 bases). The V gene lost 2 bases and the J gene lost 3 bases, with 10 bases spanning the gap. This CDR3 has 15 amino acids. Germline CDR1 ENHRY, CDR2 SYGVKD. The chain's CDR3 is CAISEPGLHTGELFF. The CDR3 DNA sequence: TGTGCCATCAGTGAGCCGGGACTCCACACCGGGGAGCTGTTTTTT.

The V and J genes are TRBV28 and TRBJ2-1; D perhaps matches TRBD1 (5 bases). Trimming took off 5 bases at V and 3 bases at J, with 11 bases between the two ends. This CDR3 comprises 14 residues. The germline gives CDR1 MDHEN, CDR2 SYDVKM. The CDR3 DNA reads as TGTGCCAGCAGTCAGGGCGTTCTCTACAATGAGCAGTTCTTC. This gives the protein CASSQGVLYNEQFF.

This clone occurred once. The chain has TRBV7-9 and TRBJ2-5, with D perhaps TRBD1 (5 bases). Between the trimmed V and J ends, which lost 5 bases and 4 bases, there was a span of 17 bases. The CDR3 has 15 residues. The germline CDR1 and CDR2 sequences are SEHNR and FQNEAQ (reference sequence). The CDR3 bases are TGTGCCAGCAGCCCCGACTGGAGAAGGGGAGAGACCCAGTACTTC. Translating it yields CASSPDWRRGETQYF.

The gene calls are TRBV20-1 and TRBJ2-5, with D uncertain. Germline CDR1 reads DFQATT; CDR2 reads SNEGSKA (reference sequence). The CDR3 contains 11 residues. V gave up 5 bases and J gave up 4 bases, with 8 bases separating them. Written as DNA, the CDR3 is TGCAGTGCTCTCTCCCTAGAGACCCAGTACTTC. Translated, it gives CSALSLETQYF.

The V gene is TRBV5-8, the J gene TRBJ2-7; D possibly corresponds to TRBD1 (6 bases). Germline V gene sequence: CDR1 SGHTS, CDR2 YDEGEE. Trimming took off 0 bases at V and 3 bases at J, with 10 bases between the two ends. The CDR3 runs 14 residues. Here the CDR3 reads CASSLGDNIYEQYF. DNA for the CDR3: TGTGCCAGCAGCTTGGGGGACAACATCTACGAGCAGTACTTC.

The chain uses TRBV4-1 and TRBJ2-7, with D perhaps matching TRBD2 (5 bases). V was shortened by 5 bases and J by 4 bases, with 18 bases between the two germline ends. The CDR3 extends over 15 amino acids. The germline V gene has CDR1 MGHRA and CDR2 YSYEKL. The CDR3 here is CASSYLLGLLYEQYF. CDR3 bases: TGCGCCAGCAGCTACTTGTTAGGACTCTTATACGAGCAGTACTTC.

The gene calls are TRBV2 and TRBJ2-7; TRBD2 matches 8 bases. V was clipped by 4 bases and J by 5 bases; unmatched bases: 7. Germline values: CDR1 SNHLY, CDR2 FYNNEI. This CDR3 region has 14 residues. The CDR3 DNA sequence: TGTGCCAGCAGTGGGGGTAGCGGGATCAACGAGCAGTACTTC. This translates into CASSGGSGINEQYF.

This chain uses TRBV5-1 with TRBJ2-1; 10 bases match TRBD1. The CDR3 is 14 amino acids. Germline V gene data show CDR1 as SGHRS and CDR2 as YFSETQ. V shed 7 bases and J 5 bases; nucleotides not matched to a gene: 6. The CDR3 region has the DNA TGCGCCAGCGGCGACGGGACAGGGGACAATGAGCAGTTCTTC. Protein product: CASGDGTGDNEQFF.

This chain uses TRBV6-1 with TRBJ2-7, with D unclear. The ends were cut back, 10 bases at V and 5 bases at J, with 12 bases in the middle. This CDR3 has 11 residues. Germline V gene data show CDR1 as MNHNS and CDR2 as SASEGT. CDR3 bases: TGTGCCATCCGGCGGAGCAACGAGCAGTACTTC. Translating it yields CAIRRSNEQYF.

This sequence joins TRBV6-1 and TRBJ1-1; D possibly corresponds to TRBD1 (6 bases). Germline V gives CDR1 MNHNS, CDR2 SASEGT. The CDR3 contains 14 residues. V was shortened by 6 bases and J by 1 base, with 12 bases between the two germline ends. The CDR3 coding sequence is TGTGCCAGCAGGGACAGACCCTCGAACACTGAAGCTTTCTTT. It yields the protein CASRDRPSNTEAFF.

The rearrangement uses TRBV20-1 and TRBJ2-7; 7 bases align to TRBD1. This CDR3 has 10 residues. Trimming cost V 3 bases and J 13 bases; bases outside gene matches: 6. Germline V lookup: CDR1 DFQATT, CDR2 SNEGSKA (reference sequence). This CDR3 is CSASDRDIYF. CDR3 DNA: TGCAGTGCTAGCGACAGGGATATATACTTC.